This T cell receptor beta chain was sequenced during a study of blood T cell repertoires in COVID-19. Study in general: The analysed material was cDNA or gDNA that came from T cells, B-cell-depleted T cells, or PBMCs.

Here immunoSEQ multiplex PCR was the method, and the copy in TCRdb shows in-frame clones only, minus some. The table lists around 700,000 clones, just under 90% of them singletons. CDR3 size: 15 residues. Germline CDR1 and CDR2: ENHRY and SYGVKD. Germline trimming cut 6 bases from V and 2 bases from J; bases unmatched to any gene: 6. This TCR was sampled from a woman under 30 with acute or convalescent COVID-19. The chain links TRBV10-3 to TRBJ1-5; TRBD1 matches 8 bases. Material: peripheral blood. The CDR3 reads CAIREGQGGNQPQHF. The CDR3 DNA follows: TGTGCCATCAGAGAAGGACAGGGCGGCAATCAGCCCCAGCATTTT.